This record covers a single T cell receptor beta chain. What this receptor recognizes is not known. Base quality data are lacking; no much larger clone is found one base away. The sample belongs to a study of OX40 agonist ivuxolimab in advanced cancers. Background on the whole study: Ivuxolimab was an agonistic, fully human IgG2 monoclonal antibody directed against OX40 (CD134), a costimulatory receptor. Intravenous ivuxolimab was administered to patients every 2 weeks at six dose levels: 0.01, 0.1, 0.3, 1.5, 3 and 10 mg/kg. Of the approximately 50 dose-escalation patients, hepatocellular carcinoma was present in approximately 20, melanoma in some 15, renal cell carcinoma in 9 and head and neck cancer in 9. In the dose-escalation cohort, roughly 80% of patients were male, and the mean age was around 60 years, with a range of about 23 to 80. Patients were allowed to have had prior anti-PD-1, anti-PD-L1 or anti-CTLA-4 therapy, and approximately 43% of the dose-escalation patients had previously received checkpoint inhibitors. Partial responses were achieved by three dose-escalation patients, of whom one had hepatocellular carcinoma and two had cutaneous melanoma. The point of sequencing TCRbeta in the periphery was to test whether ivuxolimab changed TCR sequence diversity and drove clonal T-cell expansion. The monotherapy dose-escalation portion (N = 52 patients) of the phase I ivuxolimab trial is reported in the paper. The research as a whole found: Antigen specificity was not determined for the clonally expanded peripheral T cells. Partial responders in the 0.1-3.0 mg/kg groups had among the lowest normalized peripheral clonal expansion, especially among CD8+ T cells. Low levels of normalized T-cell clonal expansion were also seen in some patients who did not respond. On average, CD8+ T cells showed more expanded clones than CD4+ T cells after ivuxolimab. Clonal expansion of both CD4+ and CD8+ blood T cells was observed from baseline to week 6 at doses 0.1 to 3.0 mg/kg.

Patients with a history of autoimmune disease or receiving systemic immunosuppression were excluded from the trial. Peripheral blood for TCR sequencing was drawn from every dose cohort at baseline, at cycle 4 day 1 and at cycle 7 day 1. Samples were obtained from an open-label, multicenter, first-in-human phase I dose-escalation trial of ivuxolimab. The trial enrolled adults with locally advanced or metastatic head and neck squamous cell, hepatocellular, melanoma or renal cell carcinoma. Before TCR sequencing, CD4+ T cells and CD8+ T cells from peripheral blood were sorted into separate populations. The V end loses 3 bases and the J end loses 4 bases, and a stretch of 9 bases separates them. From the cysteine through the phenylalanine, the CDR3 covers 14 amino acids. Just CDR3 DNA is preserved here, 42 bases in frame from base 1. The germline V gene sets CDR1 to SGHNT and CDR2 to YENEEA. Genomic DNA was isolated from the sorted cells so that the TCRbeta CDR3 region could be sequenced. TCRbeta CDR3 regions were sequenced using the immunoSEQ Assay. In its TCRdb copy, this immuneACCESS table keeps in-frame sequences only and misses some clones. Where compared with another copy, unresolved V genes explain less than half of these, and the others have no known cause. This sample comprises about 94,000 clones, around 90% of them detected only once. Jointly, the top ten make up over 0.3% of the sample.

The sequence is built from TRBV11-3 and TRBJ2-2, with no reliable assignment of the D segment. The receptor was isolated from an adult with an advanced solid tumor such as melanoma, head and neck, liver or kidney cancer. Sequenced material: CD4+ or CD8+ T cells sorted from blood, taken in a trial of the OX40 agonist ivuxolimab. The sequenced DNA: TGTGCCAGCAGCTTGTCATCCTTCACCGGGGAGCTGTTTTTT. It codes for CASSLSSFTGELFF.